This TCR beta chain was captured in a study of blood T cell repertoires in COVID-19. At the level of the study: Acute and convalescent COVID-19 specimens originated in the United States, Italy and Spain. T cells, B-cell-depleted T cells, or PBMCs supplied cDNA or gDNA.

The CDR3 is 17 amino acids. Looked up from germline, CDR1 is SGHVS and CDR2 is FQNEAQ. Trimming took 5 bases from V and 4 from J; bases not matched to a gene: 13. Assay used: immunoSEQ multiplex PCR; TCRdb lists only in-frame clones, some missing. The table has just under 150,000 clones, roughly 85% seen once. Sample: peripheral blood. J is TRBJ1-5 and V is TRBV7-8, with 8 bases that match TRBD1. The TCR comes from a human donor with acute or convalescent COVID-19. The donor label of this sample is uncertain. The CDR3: CASSLRGLTGANQPQHF. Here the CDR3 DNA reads TGTGCCAGCAGCCTCAGGGGGCTCACAGGGGCTAATCAGCCCCAGCATTTT.